A selection of T cell receptor beta chains follows, all from one sample in a study of PD-1 blockade in classical Hodgkin lymphoma. Assay: immunoSEQ multiplex PCR; the TCRdb copy retains only in-frame clones and omits some. This sample has roughly 92,000 clones, with roughly 89% found just once. Sample: peripheral blood mononuclear cells (PBMCs), taken at baseline. These receptors came from a human donor with classical Hodgkin lymphoma. Each CDR3 is given with its conserved first and last residue. The D gene is left open where the match is weak. Only some rows state a clone size, as once, few, many or a class for expanded clones.

CASRDRGLEQYF | TGTGCCAGCAGGGACAGGGGGCTCGAGCAGTACTTC | few | TRBD1 | TRBV2 | 12 | TRBJ2-7
CAWTGGRARHEQFF | TGTGCCTGGACGGGCGGGAGGGCCAGGCATGAGCAGTTCTTC | NA | TRBD2 | TRBV30 | 14 | TRBJ2-1
CASSLGVGGGRAEQFF | TGTGCCAGCAGTTTAGGGGTTGGGGGCGGGAGGGCCGAGCAGTTCTTC | NA | TRBD2 | TRBV27 | 16 | TRBJ2-1
CASKGATNIQYF | TGTGCCAGCAAAGGGGCCACAAACATTCAGTACTTC | NA | NA | TRBV2 | 12 | TRBJ2-4
CASSPYRGGNEKLFF | TGTGCCAGCAGCCCTTACAGGGGGGGAAATGAAAAACTGTTTTTT | NA | TRBD1 | TRBV7-2 | 15 | TRBJ1-4
CASTPTAGGAEWLFF | TGTGCCAGCACCCCGACCGCGGGGGGTGCGGAGTGGCTGTTTTTT | once | TRBD2 | TRBV6-5 | 15 | TRBJ2-2
CASSQKSGTGMNTEAFF | TGTGCCAGCAGCCAAAAATCCGGGACAGGGATGAACACTGAAGCTTTCTTT | NA | TRBD1 | TRBV4-2 | 17 | TRBJ1-1
CARRDRGHNYGYTF | TGTGCGCGCCGGGACCGAGGACATAACTATGGCTACACCTTC | NA | NA | TRBV30 | 14 | TRBJ1-2
CASSDRSPPQHF | TGTGCCAGCAGTGACAGGTCCCCGCCCCAGCATTTT | once | NA | TRBV28 | 12 | TRBJ1-5
CASSGGTGDGYTF | TGCGCCAGCAGCGGAGGGACAGGGGATGGCTACACCTTC | NA | TRBD1 | TRBV5-1 | 13 | TRBJ1-2
CASSEASLATYEQYF | TGTGCCAGCAGTGAAGCGTCACTAGCGACCTACGAGCAGTACTTC | NA | TRBD2 | TRBV6-1 | 15 | TRBJ2-7
CASSLANLRDRGFYNEQFF | TGTGCCAGCAGCTTAGCTAACCTTCGAGACAGGGGGTTCTACAATGAGCAGTTCTTC | once | TRBD1 | TRBV7-6 | 19 | TRBJ2-1
CAWRRQGTGELFF | TGTGCCTGGAGGCGACAGGGCACCGGGGAGCTGTTTTTT | NA | TRBD1 | TRBV30 | 13 | TRBJ2-2
CASSQLGRLYGGYTF | TGTGCCAGCAGCCAGCTGGGACGCCTCTACGGCGGCTACACCTTC | few | NA | TRBV14 | 15 | TRBJ1-2
CASSRLGGGAYGYTF | TGTGCCAGCAGCCGCTTAGGAGGGGGCGCCTATGGCTACACCTTC | NA | TRBD1 | TRBV6-5 | 15 | TRBJ1-2
CASNSRSPGETQYF | TGTGCCAGTAACTCACGAAGTCCCGGGGAGACCCAGTACTTC | NA | NA | TRBV19 | 14 | TRBJ2-5
CAGDRGNTEAFF | TGTGCCGGGGACAGGGGGAACACTGAAGCTTTCTTT | NA | TRBD1 | TRBV30 | 12 | TRBJ1-1
CASSEVASPYEQYF | TGTGCCAGCAGCGAGGTCGCCAGCCCCTACGAGCAGTACTTC | once | NA | TRBV5-6 | 14 | TRBJ2-7
CASRFLGEQSQPQHF | TGTGCCAGCAGGTTCCTCGGGGAACAGTCTCAGCCCCAGCATTTT | NA | NA | TRBV28 | 15 | TRBJ1-5
CASSRDRGGVGNQPQHF | TGTGCCAGCAGCCGGGACAGGGGGGGAGTGGGCAATCAGCCCCAGCATTTT | NA | TRBD1 | TRBV5-8 | 17 | TRBJ1-5
CASSYRWGKGNVLTF | TGTGCCAGTAGTTATAGGTGGGGCAAAGGCAACGTCCTGACTTTC | NA | NA | TRBV19 | 15 | TRBJ2-6
CASSPRTPGQGTYNEQFF | TGTGCCAGCAGCCCCCGGACACCGGGACAGGGCACCTACAATGAGCAGTTCTTC | NA | TRBD1 | TRBV13 | 18 | TRBJ2-1
CATSRDKLVSNIQYF | TGTGCCACCAGCAGAGATAAACTGGTATCCAACATTCAGTACTTC | NA | NA | TRBV15 | 15 | TRBJ2-4
CASSLSQGRGQPQHF | TGTGCCAGCAGCTTGTCACAGGGCAGGGGTCAGCCCCAGCATTTT | NA | NA | TRBV7-6 | 15 | TRBJ1-5
CASNDNRDGAYGYTF | TGTGCCAGTAACGACAACAGGGACGGCGCTTATGGCTACACCTTC | NA | NA | TRBV7-9 | 15 | TRBJ1-2
CASSLIGQGPGYTF | TGTGCCAGCAGCTTGATAGGACAGGGGCCTGGCTACACCTTC | NA | TRBD1 | TRBV5-4 | 14 | TRBJ1-2
CASSLDGRGGADTQYF | TGTGCCAGCAGCTTAGACGGGAGAGGGGGAGCAGATACGCAGTATTTT | NA | NA | TRBV5-8 | 16 | TRBJ2-3
CASSGLTGGAFNQPQHF | TGTGCCAGCAGTGGACTTACAGGGGGCGCGTTCAATCAGCCCCAGCATTTT | NA | TRBD1 | TRBV6-1 | 17 | TRBJ1-5
CTPGDRGKSSETQYF | TGCACCCCTGGGGACAGGGGGAAATCGTCGGAGACCCAGTACTTC | once | NA | TRBV1 | 15 | TRBJ2-5
CASRDRGSQPQHF | TGTGCCAGCAGGGACAGGGGGAGTCAGCCCCAGCATTTT | NA | TRBD1 | TRBV2 | 13 | TRBJ1-5
CASSLQGRSNQPQHF | TGTGCCAGCAGCCTACAGGGGAGAAGCAATCAGCCCCAGCATTTT | NA | TRBD1 | TRBV27 | 15 | TRBJ1-5
CASSLLVAYEQYF | TGTGCCAGCAGCTTACTCGTGGCCTACGAGCAGTACTTC | NA | NA | TRBV11-2 | 13 | TRBJ2-7
CAWSAAGGNQPQHF | TGTGCCTGGAGTGCTGCAGGGGGCAATCAGCCCCAGCATTTT | NA | NA | TRBV30 | 14 | TRBJ1-5
CAISPGRNSNQPQHF | TGTGCCATCAGTCCAGGACGGAATAGCAATCAGCCCCAGCATTTT | NA | NA | TRBV10-3 | 15 | TRBJ1-5
CASSSRDRGFEKLFF | TGTGCCAGCAGTAGCCGGGACAGGGGGTTTGAAAAACTGTTTTTT | NA | TRBD1 | TRBV28 | 15 | TRBJ1-4
CASSPSGTGTYGYTF | TGTGCCAGCAGCCCCTCCGGGACAGGGACCTATGGCTACACCTTC | NA | TRBD1 | TRBV14 | 15 | TRBJ1-2
CASSLDRDRASVQYF | TGCGCCAGCAGCCTAGACCGGGACAGGGCCTCCGTGCAGTACTTC | NA | TRBD1 | TRBV4-1 | 15 | TRBJ2-7
CASSSDRGAADTQYF | TGTGCCAGCAGCTCCGACAGGGGGGCGGCGGATACGCAGTATTTT | NA | TRBD1 | TRBV7-9 | 15 | TRBJ2-3
CATSRDRSVRQGALNAFF | TGTGCCACCAGCAGAGATCGTAGCGTGAGACAGGGTGCCCTAAACGCTTTCTTT | NA | TRBD1 | TRBV15 | 18 | TRBJ1-1
CASSRTGFAEQYF | TGTGCCAGCAGCCGGACAGGGTTTGCCGAGCAGTACTTC | NA | TRBD1 | TRBV5-6 | 13 | TRBJ2-7
CATSGRGGSRAAFF | TGTGCCACCAGCGGAAGAGGGGGTTCCAGGGCAGCTTTCTTT | NA | NA | TRBV15 | 14 | TRBJ1-1
CASSFGNRQVQETQYF | TGCGCCAGCAGCTTCGGAAATAGACAAGTACAAGAGACCCAGTACTTC | NA | NA | TRBV5-1 | 16 | TRBJ2-5
CASSPLAGGQETQYF | TGTGCCAGCTCACCACTAGCGGGAGGACAAGAGACCCAGTACTTC | NA | TRBD2 | TRBV18 | 15 | TRBJ2-5
CASSFYGVGLPIEQYF | TGTGCCAGCAGTTTTTACGGAGTCGGGCTTCCTATTGAGCAGTACTTC | NA | NA | TRBV28 | 16 | TRBJ2-7
CASSLKNLYGYTF | TGTGCCAGCAGCTTAAAGAACCTCTATGGCTACACCTTC | NA | NA | TRBV7-8 | 13 | TRBJ1-2
CASSPALGSEQYF | TGTGCCAGCAGCCCCGCTCTAGGTTCCGAGCAGTACTTC | NA | NA | TRBV7-3 | 13 | TRBJ2-7